This TCR beta chain was identified in a study of T cells after yellow fever vaccination. Looking at the study overall: When fractions had low cell numbers, they were prepared with SMART-Seq v4 Ultra Low Input.

The authors made TCR cDNA by 5'RACE template switching, adding a universal primer site and UMIs. TCRdb re-called the 5' RACE reads with MiXCR, one entry per CDR3 protein. The table shows about 240,000 distinct CDR3 sequences, with less than 9% occurring only once. The ends lost 6 bases at V and 2 bases at J; junction bases unmatched: 8. The CDR3 extends over 15 amino acids. The germline V gene has CDR1 MNHEY and CDR2 SMNVEV (reference sequence). There are many counts of this clonotype. The antigen is not known. Study observations and caveats: In post-booster samples, most primary-vaccination clones reappeared (about 95% CD4, 75% to 90% CD8). Among all clonotypes, a small share was observed in both CD4 and CD8 compartments.

The input for sequencing was CD4+ T cells sorted from PBMCs, taken 15 days after the yellow fever booster vaccination. The genes are TRBV27 and TRBJ2-5; TRBD2 matches 8 bases. The receptor was isolated from a man younger than 45 who received the YFV17D yellow fever vaccine. The chain's CDR3 is CASSLTGGTQETQYF. DNA of the CDR3: TGTGCCAGCAGCCTAACGGGGGGGACTCAAGAGACCCAGTACTTC.